This TCR beta chain was identified in a study of blood T cells in healthy people across ages. In each sample, at least 7 million PBMCs were isolated. Primed by a sample-barcoded 5' primer and a J-beta primer mix, a second PCR proceeded for roughly 7 to 11 cycles. TCRdb redid the calling of the 5' RACE reads with MiXCR, one entry per CDR3 protein. This table has around 1.5 million distinct CDR3 sequences, 34% appearing once. Losses at the gene ends were 2 bases for V and 1 base for J; bases not matched to a gene: 8. The CDR3 runs to 15 residues. Per the germline V gene, CDR1 is DFQATT and CDR2 is SNEGSKA (reference sequence).

The clonotype originates from a woman younger than 45 in good health. J is TRBJ2-7 and V is TRBV20-1, with 7 positions matching TRBD2. The source material was blood. CDR3 sequence reads: CSARRLAVRSYEQYF. The DNA for the CDR3 is TGCAGTGCTAGAAGACTAGCAGTCCGTTCCTACGAGCAGTACTTC.